This T cell receptor (beta chain) came from a study of PD-L1 blockade in urothelial cancer. Repertoires were generated with immunoSEQ multiplex PCR, while TCRdb's copy carries only in-frame clones and drops some. The sample records about 19,000 clones, around four fifths being singletons. As to time point: peripheral blood 6 weeks after treatment start. The material was PBMCs, obtained around atezolizumab (anti-PD-L1) treatment. This clonotype was obtained from a middle-aged man with urothelial cancer.

This CDR3 is CASSPGGIETQYF. As DNA, the CDR3 is TGTGCCAGCAGCCCAGGGGGCATAGAGACCCAGTACTTC. The V and J genes are TRBV5-4 and TRBJ2-5, with 8 bases that match TRBD1. The CDR3 extends over 13 amino acids. V gave up 4 bases and J gave up 4 bases; unmatched junction bases: 3. The V gene's germline CDR1 is SGHNT and CDR2 YYREEE (reference sequence).